The clone carrying this T cell receptor (beta chain) was recorded many times. TCR beta CDR3 sequences were amplified from RNA transcripts. The primer set for the first-round RT-PCR of the TCR CDR3 was HTBI. TCRdb processed the multiplex PCR reads anew with MiXCR; each CDR3 protein has one entry. The sample shows 200,000 to 300,000 distinct CDR3 sequences, about 15% of them seen only once. This sample was included in a study of T cells in Graves' hyperthyroidism and ophthalmopathy. J was trimmed by 8 bases and V by 6 bases; bases with no gene match: 9. The length of the CDR3 is 14 residues. Uncontrolled infection, other autoimmune disease, pregnancy or lactation excluded patients.

The rearrangement joins TRBV12-3 or TRBV12-4 to TRBJ2-1, with TRBD1 matching 8 bases. The sample comprised blood. This clonotype was obtained from a woman younger than 35 with Graves' ophthalmopathy. The CDR3 region is CASRLRQGADEQFF. CDR3 DNA: TGTGCCAGCAGGCTTAGGCAGGGGGCAGATGAGCAGTTCTTC.